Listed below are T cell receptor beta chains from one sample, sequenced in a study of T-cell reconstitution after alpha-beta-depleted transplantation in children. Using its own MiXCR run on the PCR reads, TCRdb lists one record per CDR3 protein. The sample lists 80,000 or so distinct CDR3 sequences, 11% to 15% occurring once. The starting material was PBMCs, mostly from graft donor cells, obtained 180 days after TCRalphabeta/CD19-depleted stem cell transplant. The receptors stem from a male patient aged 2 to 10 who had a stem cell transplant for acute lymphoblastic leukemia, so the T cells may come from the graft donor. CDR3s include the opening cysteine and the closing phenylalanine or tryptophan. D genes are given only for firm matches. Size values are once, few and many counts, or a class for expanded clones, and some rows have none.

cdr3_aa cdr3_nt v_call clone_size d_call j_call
CASSPGTVAGYTF TGTGCCAGCAGCCCGGGGACAGTGGCTGGCTACACCTTC TRBV4-2 many TRBD1 TRBJ1-2
CASRLTGSGLYEQYF TGTGCCAGCAGGTTGACAGGAAGCGGACTCTACGAGCAGTACTTC TRBV28 few . TRBJ2-7
CASSVEANTGELFF TGTGCCAGCAGCGTAGAGGCGAACACCGGGGAGCTGTTTTTT TRBV9 . . TRBJ2-2
CASSRNYYEQYF TGTGCCAGCTCACGGAATTACTACGAGCAGTACTTC TRBV18 . . TRBJ2-7
CAIRHTGFSPLEQYF TGTGCCATCAGGCACACAGGGTTTAGCCCGCTCGAGCAGTACTTC TRBV10-3 . . TRBJ2-7
CASRRSGTGALYGYTF TGTGCCAGCAGGAGATCCGGGACAGGGGCCCTGTATGGCTACACCTTC TRBV6-2/TRBV6-3 . TRBD1 TRBJ1-2
CSATLGRAEETQYF TGCAGTGCTACCCTTGGTAGAGCGGAAGAGACCCAGTACTTC TRBV20-1 few . TRBJ2-5
CSVGQGAGTDTQYF TGCAGCGTTGGGCAGGGGGCAGGGACAGATACGCAGTATTTT TRBV29-1 . TRBD1 TRBJ2-3
CASSLALGQPQHF TGTGCCAGCAGTTTAGCGCTCGGCCAGCCCCAGCATTTT TRBV12-3/TRBV12-4 few . TRBJ1-5
CATSGPGTGAYEQYF TGTGCCACCAGTGGCCCCGGGACGGGCGCCTACGAGCAGTACTTC TRBV24-1 . . TRBJ2-7
CSARRYSNQPQHF TGCAGTGCTAGAAGATATAGCAATCAGCCCCAGCATTTT TRBV20-1 few . TRBJ1-5
CAISGPQVNYGYTF TGTGCCATCAGTGGACCTCAAGTGAACTATGGCTACACCTTC TRBV10-3 . . TRBJ1-2
CSVEKGTGGLQYF TGCAGCGTTGAAAAAGGGACAGGGGGCCTCCAGTACTTC TRBV29-1 few TRBD1 TRBJ2-7
CSARVSGGGTYEQYF TGCAGTGCTAGAGTGAGCGGGGGGGGGACTTACGAGCAGTACTTC TRBV20-1 few TRBD2 TRBJ2-7
CASSLRALRGPPETQYF TGTGCCAGCAGCTTAAGGGCCCTCAGGGGGCCTCCTGAGACCCAGTACTTC TRBV7-9 few TRBD1 TRBJ2-5
CASSTGINEQFF TGTGCCAGCAGCACGGGGATTAATGAGCAGTTCTTC TRBV27 many . TRBJ2-1